This TCR beta chain appears in the sequencing data of a study of identifying expanded T cells in peripheral blood (dated by TCRdb to the late 2010s). At the level of the whole study: Technical replicates were generated by sequencing separate aliquots of the same genomic DNA pool, with four replicates compared pairwise. What the authors observed across the whole study: The binomial model flagged approximately 1.2 differentially abundant clones between technical replicates, compared with about 16.4 over about 2 weeks and roughly 19 over around four weeks. The authors expected that over much longer intervals, such as months to years, biological variance in healthy repertoires might increase even further. Across all healthy-donor time intervals, the beta-binomial model significantly lowered both the number of clones called differentially abundant and the false-positive rate. Variance in clone template counts between approximately 2-week samples significantly increased with total template count across all healthy donors.

No immune events such as infections were documented for the healthy donors during the collection period. Time-dependent variance in a beta-binomial model of T-cell clone differential abundance was calibrated using healthy-donor blood repertoires as a training cohort. The training cohort included 10 or so healthy donors, of whom 3 were female and 7 were male. An age range of about 29 to 65 years, with an average of approximately 43 years, was recorded for the donors. Whole blood from each healthy donor was obtained from a commercial supplier and was collected at three time points around 2 weeks apart. For immunosequencing, genomic DNA was extracted from whole blood that had not been sorted. The immunoSEQ Assay, which relies on bias-controlled multiplex PCR amplification of genomic DNA, was used to profile TCRbeta CDR3 regions. The paper's processing steps were these. To quantify the absolute abundance of each unique TCRbeta CDR3 region, the sequences were collapsed and filtered. Two models were used to test differential abundance: a binomial model (Fisher-equivalent) and a beta-binomial model that adds time-dependent variance fitted from healthy donors. Clones with fewer than 5 combined templates were excluded, and clones with Benjamini-Hochberg FDR below 0.01 were called differentially abundant. In the beta-binomial model, variance was expressed as a function of the total template count across the two samples, in the form v = (b*log(k)+a)^2. The immuneACCESS repertoire file appears here via TCRdb, limited to in-frame rearrangements. These files lack a portion of the clones; in checked studies, under half of the deficit traces to unresolved V genes, and the cause of the others is not known. The V and J calls and clone size are taken from that table; D and trimming were inferred from the DNA. Recorded for this sample are about 78,000 clones; roughly 86% of them occurred a single time. The ten most abundant clones make up 15% to 20% of the sample.

The germline ends are 23 bases apart after V is trimmed by 5 bases and J by 6 bases. Sequences SGHVS (CDR1) and FNYEAQ (CDR2) are obtained from the germline V gene. The CDR3 runs 16 residues from the cysteine to the phenylalanine. The entry retains the CDR3 DNA only, 48 bases that are in frame from base 1. Regarding this clone: Its cognate antigen has yet to be identified. No per-base quality is available; no much larger clone lies one base away.

The specimen was blood. The V gene is TRBV7-6 and the J gene is TRBJ2-7; the D gene is possibly TRBD1, with 6 bases matching. This clonotype originated in a person aged 18 to 75 in good health. The DNA sequence follows: TGTGCCAGCAGCCCCTCCACGGGACACGGGCTCGGCGAGCAGTACTTC. It encodes CASSPSTGHGLGEQYF.